This TCR beta chain was sequenced for a study of T cell repertoires in cytomegalovirus infection (dated by TCRdb to between 2018 and 2021). Broadly, across the study: Peptide stimulations targeted recently identified HLA-C-restricted CMV epitopes, whose presentation resists viral immunomodulation, together with well-studied HLA-B-restricted epitopes. Donor HLA type was relevant to the analysis, because carriage of CMV infection together with the matching HLA type was indicated by public TCR beta signatures.

The sample holds a few counts of this clonotype. Its antigen remains undetermined. The input lacks base qualities; no much larger clone sits a single base away. The treatment or condition label here, explained by the study, means: in vitro stimulation with specific CMV peptide epitopes to enrich CMV-specific T cells. The instrument was an Illumina HiSeq 1500. TCRdb reprocessed the public reads (quality trimming at Q25 with fastp, clone calling with MiXCR) and kept in-frame beta chains. Every distinct CDR3 protein forms one entry, paired with its most common genes and DNA. The table for this sample lists 450,000 to 600,000 distinct CDR3 sequences; around a third of them were counted only once. Together, the top ten hold 15% to 20% of the sample. From the cysteine up to the phenylalanine, the CDR3 has a length of 20 residues. Of all the DNA, just the CDR3 is kept, 60 bases in frame from base 1. V trim: 5 bases; J trim: 0 bases; unmatched bases: 14. Taken from the germline V gene, the CDR1 and CDR2 loops are SGHVS and FNYEAQ.

What the authors observed across the whole study: In both this cohort and an independent cohort of approximately 350 donors, the cumulative frequency of public TCR beta family members distinguished carriers of CMV infection plus the relevant HLA type. The ex vivo response was dominated by HLA-C-restricted CMV-specific TCR beta clonotypes, and the single most frequent clonotype in two of eight donors was supplied by these HLA-C-restricted clonotypes.

The sample in question was cultured PBMCs, obtained from culture after CMV antigen stimulation. Recombination joined TRBV7-6 with TRBJ2-4, and 12 junction bases match TRBD2. This clonotype was obtained from a human donor in good health (CMV status not recorded). Some clones in this sample may be carry-over from other donors' samples. The CDR3 corresponds to CASSALTSGSSIVAKNIQYF. DNA sequence: TGTGCCAGCAGCGCCCTGACTAGCGGGAGTAGTATCGTAGCCAAAAACATTCAGTACTTC.